Here is one T cell receptor (beta chain) with its context. The antigen is not known. With 60 Vbeta and 13 Jbeta primers, the PCR was carried out. Using immunoSEQ multiplex PCR, the repertoire was profiled, and TCRdb retains in-frame clones only, with some absent. The table for this sample gives some 200,000 clones. The data are from a study of cytomegalovirus exposure and HLA in healthy donors. Overall study results and limits: TCR beta V- and J-gene trimming was later associated with a missense DCLRE1C variant.

CDR1 GTSNPN and CDR2 SVGIG come from the germline V gene (reference sequence). The V end was cut by 0 bases, the J end by 0 bases, with 9 bases between. The CDR3 is made up of 16 amino acids. This receptor was taken from a man younger than 40 in good health and CMV-seronegative. The sample consisted of PBMCs. The chain couples TRBV30 to TRBJ1-6; no firm D call. The CDR3 loop reads CAWSVTRSSYNSPLHF. The CDR3 region has the DNA TGTGCCTGGAGTGTAACGAGGAGCTCCTATAATTCACCCCTCCACTTT.